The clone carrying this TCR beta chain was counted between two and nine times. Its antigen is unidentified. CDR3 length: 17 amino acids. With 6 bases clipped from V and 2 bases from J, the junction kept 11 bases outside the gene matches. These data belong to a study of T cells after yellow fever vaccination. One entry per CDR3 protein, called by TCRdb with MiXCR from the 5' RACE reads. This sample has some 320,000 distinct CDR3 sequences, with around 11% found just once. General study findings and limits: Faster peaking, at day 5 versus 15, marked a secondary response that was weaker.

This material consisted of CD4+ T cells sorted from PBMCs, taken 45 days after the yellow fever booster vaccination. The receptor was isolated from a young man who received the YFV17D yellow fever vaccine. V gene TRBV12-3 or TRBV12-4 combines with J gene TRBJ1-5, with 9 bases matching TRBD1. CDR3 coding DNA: TGTGCCAGCAGGGTCCTCCGGGGACAGGGAGGCAATCAGCCCCAGCATTTT. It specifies CASRVLRGQGGNQPQHF.